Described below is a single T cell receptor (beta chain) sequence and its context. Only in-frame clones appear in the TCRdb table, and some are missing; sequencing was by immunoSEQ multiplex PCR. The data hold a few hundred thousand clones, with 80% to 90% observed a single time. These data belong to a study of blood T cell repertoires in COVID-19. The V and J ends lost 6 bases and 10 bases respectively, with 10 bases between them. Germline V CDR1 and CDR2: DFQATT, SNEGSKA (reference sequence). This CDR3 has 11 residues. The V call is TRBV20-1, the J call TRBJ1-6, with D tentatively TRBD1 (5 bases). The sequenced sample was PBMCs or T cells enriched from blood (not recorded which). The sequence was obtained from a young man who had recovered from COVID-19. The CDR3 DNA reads TGCAGTGCAGGAACAGGCTCACCCCTCCACTTT. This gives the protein CSAGTGSPLHF.